Below, one TCR beta chain is given with its context. CDR1 and CDR2 from the germline V gene are SQVTM and ANQGSEA. V gave up 7 bases and J gave up 7 bases; unmatched junction bases: 4. This CDR3 region has 13 residues. The sample comes from a study of blood T cell repertoires in COVID-19. For the study at large: Some COVID-19 samples were acute and others convalescent; all came from the United States, Italy and Spain. Sources were T cells, B-cell-depleted T cells, or PBMCs; the material itself was cDNA or gDNA.

Per the authors' pipeline: For nucleated cells, counts were estimated from reference gene primer amplification. Libraries were prepared by immunoSEQ multiplex PCR; TCRdb keeps only in-frame clonotypes and omits some of them. The V and J calls and clone size come from that table; D and trimming were worked out from the DNA. Among roughly 240,000 clones listed, around 78% were seen once. This receptor was taken from a man in his sixties who had recovered from COVID-19. The sample was peripheral blood. This chain uses TRBV29-1 with TRBJ2-2, with TRBD1 matching over 12 bases. CDR3 sequence (DNA): TGCAGCGGGGGACAGGGGGCTAACGGGGAGCTGTTTTTT. Translated, it gives CSGGQGANGELFF.